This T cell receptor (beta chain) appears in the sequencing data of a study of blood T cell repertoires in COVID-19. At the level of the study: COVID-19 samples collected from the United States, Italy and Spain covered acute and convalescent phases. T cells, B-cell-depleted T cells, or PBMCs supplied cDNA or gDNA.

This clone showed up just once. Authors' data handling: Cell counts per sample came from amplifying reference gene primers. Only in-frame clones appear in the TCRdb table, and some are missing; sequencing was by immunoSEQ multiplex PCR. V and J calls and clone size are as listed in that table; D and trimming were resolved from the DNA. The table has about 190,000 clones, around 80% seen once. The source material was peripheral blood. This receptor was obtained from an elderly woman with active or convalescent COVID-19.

The CDR3 DNA reads as TGTGCCAGCAGCCCCACCGGGACTACCATTCAGTACTTC. It specifies CASSPTGTTIQYF. The chain joins TRBV3-1 (or the pseudogene TRBV3-2) to TRBJ2-4; 7 bases line up with TRBD2. This CDR3 is built from 13 residues. In germline, CDR1 is LGHDT, CDR2 YNNKEL (reference sequence). Germline trimming cut 4 bases from V and 9 bases from J; bases unmatched to any gene: 6.